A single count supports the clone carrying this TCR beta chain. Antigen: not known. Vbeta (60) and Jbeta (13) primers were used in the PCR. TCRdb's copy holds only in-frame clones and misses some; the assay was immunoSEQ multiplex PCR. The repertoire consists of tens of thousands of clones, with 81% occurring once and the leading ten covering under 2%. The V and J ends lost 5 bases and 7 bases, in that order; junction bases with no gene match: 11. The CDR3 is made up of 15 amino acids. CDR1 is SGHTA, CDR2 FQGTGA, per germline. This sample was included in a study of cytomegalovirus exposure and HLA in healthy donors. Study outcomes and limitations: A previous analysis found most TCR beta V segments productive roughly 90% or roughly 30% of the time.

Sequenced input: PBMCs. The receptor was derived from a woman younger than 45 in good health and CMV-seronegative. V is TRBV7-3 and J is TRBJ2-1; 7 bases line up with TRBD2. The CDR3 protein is CASSPPGLPTNEQFF. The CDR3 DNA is TGTGCCAGCAGCCCCCCGGGACTACCGACGAATGAGCAGTTCTTC.